This entry lists 4 T cell receptor beta chains sequenced from one sample in a study of blood T cell repertoires in COVID-19 (dated by TCRdb to 2020 to 2021). Receptor amplification or capture employed the immunoSEQ multiplex PCR assay. Sourced from immuneACCESS, this table was stored by TCRdb with only in-frame sequences that have V and J called. A share of the clones is absent; for the studies checked, an unresolved V gene accounts for under half, and the remainder has no known explanation. A total of about 380,000 clones appear in this sample, about 88% of them only once. The ten largest clonotypes hold 1.2% of the sample. The sequenced sample was PBMCs or T cells enriched from blood (not recorded which). Every receptor here comes from a woman between 18 and 29 years old who had recovered from COVID-19.

This chain joins TRBV24-1 and TRBJ2-5; 8 bases line up with TRBD2. Germline V gene lookup returns CDR1 KGHDR and CDR2 SFDVKD. This CDR3 region has 15 residues. The trim removed 2 bases at V and 5 bases at J, leaving 6 bases unmatched. CDR3 coding DNA: TGTGCCACCAGTGATTCCGGACTAGCTGGCGAGACCCAGTACTTC. Translated: CATSDSGLAGETQYF.

This clone came up a few times. The chain couples TRBV18 to TRBJ1-1; D ambiguous. The germline V and J ends were trimmed by 3 bases and 10 bases, with 9 bases remaining between them. Germline loops: CDR1 KGHSH, CDR2 LQKENI. The CDR3 is 11 residues long. CDR3 loop: CASSPQRAAFF. The CDR3 DNA is TGTGCCAGCTCACCGCAGAGGGCAGCTTTCTTT.

V gene TRBV5-1 combines with J gene TRBJ2-7; no definite D call. V was shortened by 1 base and J by 7 bases, with 6 bases between the two germline ends. CDR3 size: 11 residues. The V gene's germline CDR1 is SGHRS and CDR2 YFSETQ. CDR3 bases: TGCGCCAGCAGCTTGCAGAAAGAGCAGTACTTC. It encodes CASSLQKEQYF.

The chain uses TRBV6-4 and TRBJ2-6; 8 nucleotides align to TRBD2. The V gene's germline CDR1 is MRHNA and CDR2 SNTAGT. CDR3 length: 19 amino acids. The ends lost 6 bases at V and 0 bases at J; junction bases unmatched: 13. CDR3: CASSPRGGDISSGANVLTF. CDR3 nucleotides: TGTGCCAGCAGCCCCCGGGGGGGGGACATAAGCTCTGGGGCCAACGTCCTGACTTTC.